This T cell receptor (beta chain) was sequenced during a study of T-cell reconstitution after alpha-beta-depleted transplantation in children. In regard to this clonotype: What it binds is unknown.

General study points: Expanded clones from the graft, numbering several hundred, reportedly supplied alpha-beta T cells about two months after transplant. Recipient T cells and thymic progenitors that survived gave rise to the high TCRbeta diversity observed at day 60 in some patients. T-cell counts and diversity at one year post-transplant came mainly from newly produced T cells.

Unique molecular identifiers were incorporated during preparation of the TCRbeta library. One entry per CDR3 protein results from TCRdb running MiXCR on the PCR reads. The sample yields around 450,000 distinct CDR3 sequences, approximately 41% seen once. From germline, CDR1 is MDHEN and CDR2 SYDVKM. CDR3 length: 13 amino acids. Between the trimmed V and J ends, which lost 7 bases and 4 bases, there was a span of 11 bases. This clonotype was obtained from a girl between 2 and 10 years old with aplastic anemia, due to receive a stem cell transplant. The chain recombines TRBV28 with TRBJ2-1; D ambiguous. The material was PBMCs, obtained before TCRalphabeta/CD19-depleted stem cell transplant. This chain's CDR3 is CASTLVSYNEQFF. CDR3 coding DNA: TGTGCCAGCACCCTTGTTTCGTACAATGAGCAGTTCTTC.